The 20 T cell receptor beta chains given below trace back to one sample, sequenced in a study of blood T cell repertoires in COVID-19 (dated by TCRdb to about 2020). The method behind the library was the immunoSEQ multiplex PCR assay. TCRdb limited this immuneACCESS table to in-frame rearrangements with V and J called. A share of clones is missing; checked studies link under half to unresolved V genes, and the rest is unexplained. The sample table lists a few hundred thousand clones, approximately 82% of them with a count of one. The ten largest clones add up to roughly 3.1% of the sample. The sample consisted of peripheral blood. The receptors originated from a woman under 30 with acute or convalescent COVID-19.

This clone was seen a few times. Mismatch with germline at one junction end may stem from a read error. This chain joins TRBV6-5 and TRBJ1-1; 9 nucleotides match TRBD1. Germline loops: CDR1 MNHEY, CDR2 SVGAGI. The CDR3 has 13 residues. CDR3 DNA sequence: TGTGCCAGCAGGACCCTACAGGGGGCTGAGGCTTTCTTT. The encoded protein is CASRTLQGAEAFF.

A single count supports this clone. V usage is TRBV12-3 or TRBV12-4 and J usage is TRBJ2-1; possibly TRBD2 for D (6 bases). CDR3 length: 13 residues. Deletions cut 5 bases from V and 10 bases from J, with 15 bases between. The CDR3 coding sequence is TGTGCCAGCAGTGCCCCGGGAGCGGGCGAGCAGTTCTTC. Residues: CASSAPGAGEQFF.

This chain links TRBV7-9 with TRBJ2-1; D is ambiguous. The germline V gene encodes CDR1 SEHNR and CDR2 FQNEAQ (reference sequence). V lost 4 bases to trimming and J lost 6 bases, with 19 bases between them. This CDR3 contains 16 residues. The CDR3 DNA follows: TGTGCCAGCAGCTCCGTGACTCCTCTTGTCGGCAATGAGCAGTTCTTC. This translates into CASSSVTPLVGNEQFF.

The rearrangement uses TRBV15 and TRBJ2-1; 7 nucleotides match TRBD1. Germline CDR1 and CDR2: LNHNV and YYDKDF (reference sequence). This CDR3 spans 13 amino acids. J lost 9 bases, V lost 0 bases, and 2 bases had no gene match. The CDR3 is CATSRDYRGEQFF. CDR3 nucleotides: TGTGCCACCAGCAGAGATTACAGGGGTGAGCAGTTCTTC.

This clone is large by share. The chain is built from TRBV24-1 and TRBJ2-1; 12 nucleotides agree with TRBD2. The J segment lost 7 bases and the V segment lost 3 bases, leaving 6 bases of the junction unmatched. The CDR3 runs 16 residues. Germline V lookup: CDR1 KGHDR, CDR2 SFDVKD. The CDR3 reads CATSDVGLAGWNEQFF. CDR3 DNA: TGTGCCACCAGTGATGTCGGACTAGCGGGATGGAATGAGCAGTTCTTC.

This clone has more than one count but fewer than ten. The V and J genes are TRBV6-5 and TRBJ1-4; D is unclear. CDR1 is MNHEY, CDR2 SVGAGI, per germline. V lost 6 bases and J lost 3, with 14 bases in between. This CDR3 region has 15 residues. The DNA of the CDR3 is TGTGCCAGCAGAGCCCCCGGGGTCTCTAATGAAAAACTGTTTTTT. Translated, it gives CASRAPGVSNEKLFF.

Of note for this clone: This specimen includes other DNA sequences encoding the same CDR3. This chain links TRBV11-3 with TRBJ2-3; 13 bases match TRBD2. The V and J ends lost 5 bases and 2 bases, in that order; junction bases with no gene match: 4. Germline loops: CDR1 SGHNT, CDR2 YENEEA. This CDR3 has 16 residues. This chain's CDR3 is CASSPGLAGDTDTQYF. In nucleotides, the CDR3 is TGTGCCAGCAGCCCCGGACTAGCGGGAGACACAGATACGCAGTATTTT.

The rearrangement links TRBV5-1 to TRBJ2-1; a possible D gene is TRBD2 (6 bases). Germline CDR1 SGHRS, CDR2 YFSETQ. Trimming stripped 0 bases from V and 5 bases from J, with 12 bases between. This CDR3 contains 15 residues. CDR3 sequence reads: CASSLVAREDNEQFF. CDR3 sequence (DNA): TGCGCCAGCAGCTTGGTCGCGCGGGAAGACAATGAGCAGTTCTTC.

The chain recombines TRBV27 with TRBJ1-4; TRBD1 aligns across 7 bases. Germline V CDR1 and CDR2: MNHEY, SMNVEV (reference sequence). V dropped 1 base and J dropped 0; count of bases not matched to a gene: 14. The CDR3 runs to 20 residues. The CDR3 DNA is TGTGCCAGCAGTTTATATTCGTTTGGTGACAGGGAAGCAACTAATGAAAAACTGTTTTTT. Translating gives CASSLYSFGDREATNEKLFF. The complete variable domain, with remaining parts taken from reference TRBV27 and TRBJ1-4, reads EAQVTQNPRYLITVTGKKLTVTCSQNMNHEYMSWYRQDPGLGLRQIYYSMNVEVTDKGDVPEGYKVSRKEKRNFPLILESPSPNQTSLYFCASSLYSFGDREATNEKLFFGSGTQLSVL.

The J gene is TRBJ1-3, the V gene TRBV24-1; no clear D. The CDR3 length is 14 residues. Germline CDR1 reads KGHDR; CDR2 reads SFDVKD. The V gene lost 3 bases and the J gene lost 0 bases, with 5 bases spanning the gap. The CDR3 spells CATSDGSSGNTIYF. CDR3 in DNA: TGTGCCACCAGTGATGGGAGCTCTGGAAACACCATATATTTT.

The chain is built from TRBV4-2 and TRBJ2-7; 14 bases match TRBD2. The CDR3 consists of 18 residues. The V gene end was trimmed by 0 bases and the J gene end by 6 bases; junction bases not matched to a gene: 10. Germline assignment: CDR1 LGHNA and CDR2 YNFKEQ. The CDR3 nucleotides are TGTGCCAGCAGCCAAGATTGGGGACTAGCGGGAGCGAAGGTCGAGCAGTACTTC. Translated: CASSQDWGLAGAKVEQYF.

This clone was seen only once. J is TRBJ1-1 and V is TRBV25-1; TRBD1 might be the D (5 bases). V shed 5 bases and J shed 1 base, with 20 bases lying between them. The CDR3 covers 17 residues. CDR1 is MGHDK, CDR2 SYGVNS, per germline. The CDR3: CASSLGGVGIANTEAFF. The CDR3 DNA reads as TGTGCCAGCAGTTTGGGAGGGGTGGGTATCGCGAACACTGAAGCTTTCTTT.

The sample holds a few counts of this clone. The CDR3 coding sequence is TGCAGCGTAACACGAGGACAGGGCACTGAAGCTTTCTTT. It is translated as CSVTRGQGTEAFF. This rearrangement joins TRBV29-1 to TRBJ1-1; 8 bases line up with TRBD1. Germline lookup yields CDR1 SQVTM and CDR2 ANQGSEA. With V trimmed by 6 bases and J by 4 bases, 7 bases remained unmatched. This CDR3 region has 13 residues.

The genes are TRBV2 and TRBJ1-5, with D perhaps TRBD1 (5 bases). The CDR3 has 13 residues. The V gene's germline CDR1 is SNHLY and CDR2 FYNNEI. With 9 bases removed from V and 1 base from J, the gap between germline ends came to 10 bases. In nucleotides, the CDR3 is TGTGCCAGTGCAGGGATGAGCAATCAGCCCCAGCATTTT. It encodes CASAGMSNQPQHF.

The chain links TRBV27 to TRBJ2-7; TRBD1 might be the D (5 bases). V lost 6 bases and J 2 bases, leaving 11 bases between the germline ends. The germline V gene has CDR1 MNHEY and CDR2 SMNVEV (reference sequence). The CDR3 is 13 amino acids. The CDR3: CASRDTETYEQYF. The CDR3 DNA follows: TGTGCCAGCAGGGACACAGAGACCTACGAGCAGTACTTC.

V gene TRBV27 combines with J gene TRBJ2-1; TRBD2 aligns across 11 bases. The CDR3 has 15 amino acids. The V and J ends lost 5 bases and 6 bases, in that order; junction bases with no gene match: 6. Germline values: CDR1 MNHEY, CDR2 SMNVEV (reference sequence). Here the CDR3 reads CASSHPSGRFNEQFF. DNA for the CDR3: TGTGCCAGCAGTCACCCTAGCGGGAGGTTCAATGAGCAGTTCTTC.

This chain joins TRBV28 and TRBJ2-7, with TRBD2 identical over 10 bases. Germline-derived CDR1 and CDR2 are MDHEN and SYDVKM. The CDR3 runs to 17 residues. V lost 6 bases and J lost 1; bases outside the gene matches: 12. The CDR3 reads CASSSQTLAGASYEQYF. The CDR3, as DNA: TGTGCCAGCAGCTCACAAACTCTAGCGGGGGCATCCTACGAGCAGTACTTC.

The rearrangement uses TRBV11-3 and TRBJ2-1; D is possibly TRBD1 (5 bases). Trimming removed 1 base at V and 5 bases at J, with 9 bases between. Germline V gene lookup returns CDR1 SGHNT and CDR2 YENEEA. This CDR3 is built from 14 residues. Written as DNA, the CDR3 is TGTGCCAGCAGCTTAGGAGGACACAACAATGAGCAGTTCTTC. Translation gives CASSLGGHNNEQFF.

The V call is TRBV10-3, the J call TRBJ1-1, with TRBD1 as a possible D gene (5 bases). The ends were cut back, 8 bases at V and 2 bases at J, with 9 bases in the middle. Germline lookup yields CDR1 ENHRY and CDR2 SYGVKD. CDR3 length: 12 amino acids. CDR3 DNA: TGTGCCATCTCAGGGTCCAACACTGAAGCTTTCTTT. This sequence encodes CAISGSNTEAFF.

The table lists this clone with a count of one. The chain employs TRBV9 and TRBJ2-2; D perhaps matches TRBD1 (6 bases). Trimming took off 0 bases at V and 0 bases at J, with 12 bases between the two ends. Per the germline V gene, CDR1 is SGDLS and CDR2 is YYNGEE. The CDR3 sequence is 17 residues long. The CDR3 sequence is CASSVGLAGANTGELFF. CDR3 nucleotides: TGTGCCAGCAGCGTAGGCCTAGCAGGGGCGAACACCGGGGAGCTGTTTTTT. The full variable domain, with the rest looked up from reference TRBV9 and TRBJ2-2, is DSGVTQTPKHLITATGQRVTLRCSPRSGDLSVYWYQQSLDQGLQFLIQYYNGEERAKGNILERFSAQQFPDLHSELNLSSLELGDSALYFCASSVGLAGANTGELFFGEGSRLTVL.